This entry lists 23 T cell receptor beta chains sequenced from one sample in a study of tumor and adjacent non-tumor tissue in lung cancer. A modified ARM-PCR protocol with three rounds of nested PCR amplified TCRbeta. TCRdb analysed the multiplex PCR reads with MiXCR anew, one entry per CDR3 protein. Seen here are 200,000 or so distinct CDR3 sequences, 71% observed once, and the top ten hold under 30%. The template was RNA from unsorted bulk tissue. Sequencing was performed on lung tumor tissue. These receptors all come from a man in his fifties or sixties with non-small cell lung cancer.

There are a few counts of this clonotype. The chain employs TRBV4-1 and TRBJ1-2; D unresolved. Germline lookup yields CDR1 MGHRA and CDR2 YSYEKL. The length of the CDR3 is 13 residues. V was shortened by 0 bases and J by 5 bases, with 7 bases between the two germline ends. CDR3 bases: TGCGCCAGCAGCCAAGATACCAAATATGGCTACACCTTC. Translated, it gives CASSQDTKYGYTF.

The J gene is TRBJ2-2, the V gene TRBV5-4, with D tentatively TRBD2 (6 bases). CDR3 length: 16 amino acids. CDR1 and CDR2 from the germline V gene are SGHNT and YYREEE (reference sequence). V gave up 2 bases and J gave up 4 bases, with 15 bases separating them. For the CDR3, the DNA is TGTGCCAGCAGCTTTCAGACTAGAGGGAGCACCGGGGAGCTGTTTTTT. Translating it yields CASSFQTRGSTGELFF.

This clonotype was counted ten times or more. The gene calls are TRBV14 and TRBJ1-4, with unresolved D. The V gene's germline CDR1 is SGHDN and CDR2 FVKESK. V lost 1 base and J 7 bases, leaving 7 bases between the germline ends. CDR3 length: 13 amino acids. The CDR3 sequence: CASSQVALEKLFF. The CDR3 region has the DNA TGTGCCAGCAGCCAAGTGGCCCTTGAAAAACTGTTTTTT.

Concerning this clonotype: One junction end does not reproduce the germline sequence, and a read error may be involved. The V gene is TRBV4-2, the J gene TRBJ1-4; D is possibly TRBD1 (6 bases). Germline-derived CDR1 and CDR2 are LGHNA and YNFKEQ. The CDR3 has 16 residues. CDR3: CSSSQEFVAGDEKLFF. The DNA for the CDR3 is TGCTCCAGCAGTCAAGAATTTGTGGCAGGGGATGAAAAACTGTTTTTT.

Concerning this clonotype itself: This may be a read error: a much more frequent sequence differs by one nucleotide. The chain employs TRBV13 and TRBJ2-2; a possible D gene is TRBD1 (6 bases). This CDR3 contains 15 residues. Per germline, CDR1 PRHDT and CDR2 FYEKMQ (reference sequence). CDR3 amino acids: CSSSYKTRGTGELFF. In DNA, the CDR3 is TGTTCCAGCAGCTACAAAACCAGGGGAACCGGGGAGCTGTTTTTT. Drawing the rest from reference TRBV13 and TRBJ2-2, the complete variable domain is AAGVIQSPRHLIKEKRETATLKCYPIPRHDTVYWYQQGPGQDPQFLISFYEKMQSDKGSIPDRFSAQQFSDYHSELNMSSLELGDSALYFCSSSYKTRGTGELFFGEGSRLTVL.

Note on this clonotype: One junction end does not reproduce the germline sequence, and a read error may be involved. CDR3 region: CASRAGNPYEQYF. DNA of the CDR3: TGCGCCAGCAGGGCAGGGAACCCCTACGAGCAGTACTTC. The gene calls are TRBV6-5 and TRBJ2-7; a weak D match, TRBD1 (5 bases). CDR1 is MNHEY, CDR2 SVGAGI, per germline. The length of the CDR3 is 13 residues.

On this clonotype itself: With a much larger clone just one base away, this may be a read error. The rearrangement links TRBV20-1 to TRBJ2-1; 8 bases fit TRBD2. Germline CDR1 and CDR2: DFQATT and SNEGSKA (reference sequence). The CDR3 is 14 residues long. Trimming at V came to 1 base and at J to 8 bases, leaving 7 bases not matched to a gene. The CDR3 DNA is TGCAGTGCTAGAGGGGGACAAGCGGGAGATGAGCAGTTCTTC. Its protein is CSARGGQAGDEQFF.

Worth noting for this clonotype: The junction shows a germline mismatch at one end, possibly a read error. The chain joins TRBV6-5 to TRBJ1-6; D may be TRBD1 (6 bases). Looked up from germline, CDR1 is MNHEY and CDR2 is SVGAGI. This CDR3 spans 14 amino acids. This CDR3 is CACRPHGGASPLHF. CDR3 sequence (DNA): TGTGCCTGCAGGCCCCATGGGGGGGCATCACCCCTCCACTTT.

With regard to this clonotype: Just one base apart from a much larger clone, this may be a read error. The V and J genes are TRBV20-1 and TRBJ1-1; D unresolved. The CDR3 loop spans 16 amino acids. Per germline, CDR1 DFQATT and CDR2 SNEGSKA (reference sequence). V was trimmed by 0 bases and J by 6 bases, leaving 20 bases between them. The CDR3 here is CSARDFSTRREAEAFF. In DNA, the CDR3 is TGCAGTGCTAGAGATTTTTCGACACGGAGGGAAGCTGAAGCTTTCTTT.

As regards this clonotype: One end of the junction varies from germline; a read error may be responsible. The chain links TRBV6-6 to TRBJ2-1; D gene unclear. This CDR3 region has 15 residues. CDR1 is MNHNY and CDR2 is SVGAGI in the germline V gene (reference sequence). CDR3 bases: TGTGCCAGTAGTTCGGAGTATCACTCCTACAATGAGCAGTTCTTC. Translation: CASSSEYHSYNEQFF.

The chain combines TRBV14 with TRBJ2-5; D may be TRBD1 (6 bases). The CDR3 spans 14 residues. Germline lookup yields CDR1 SGHDN and CDR2 FVKESK. V was trimmed by 0 bases and J by 5 bases, leaving 10 bases between them. The CDR3 region has the DNA TGTGCCAGCAGCCAAGATTACAGGGTGGAGACCCAGTACTTC. It translates to CASSQDYRVETQYF.

This clonotype was seen a handful of times. The chain combines TRBV12-3 or TRBV12-4 with TRBJ1-6; D is unresolved. This CDR3 has 12 amino acids. V was clipped by 6 bases and J by 7 bases, with 7 bases between them. The CDR3 DNA is TGTGCCAGCAGGATAGCCAATTCACCCCTCCACTTT. This gives the protein CASRIANSPLHF.

To note about this clonotype: The conserved phenylalanine or tryptophan normally closing the CDR3 is absent here, so this likely arose from a read error. The J gene is TRBJ2-7, the V gene TRBV11-2, with D possibly called TRBD1 or TRBD2 (6 bases each). There are 14 residues in the CDR3. CDR1 and CDR2 (germline): SGHAT, FQNNGV. The ends were cut back, 1 base at V and 6 bases at J, with 13 bases in the middle. CDR3 sequence (DNA): TGTGCCAGCAGCTTAGCGGGGGCGCTATCCGAGCAGTACTTA. It translates to CASSLAGALSEQYL.

In regard to this clonotype: Germline is not matched at one junction end, which may reflect a read error. The chain combines TRBV6-6 with TRBJ2-3; possibly TRBD2 for D (6 bases). The CDR3 runs 17 residues. CDR1 and CDR2 (germline): MNHNY, SVGAGI (reference sequence). CDR3 loop: CASNPILGDSNTETQYF. CDR3 nucleotides: TGTGCCAGCAATCCCATACTCGGGGACTCGAACACAGAAACGCAGTATTTT.

This clonotype is a singleton in its sample. A single base separates this from a much larger clone, so it may be a read error. The chain uses TRBV20-1 and TRBJ1-3, with unresolved D. CDR3 length: 16 residues. Germline CDR1 reads DFQATT; CDR2 reads SNEGSKA (reference sequence). V shed 2 bases and J shed 0 bases, with 14 bases lying between them. The CDR3 is CSARPSVGSSGNTIYF. In DNA form, the CDR3 reads TGCAGTGCTAGACCCAGTGTGGGCAGCTCTGGAAACACCATATATTTT.

Concerning this clonotype itself: Mismatch with germline at one junction end may stem from a read error. V is TRBV20-1 and J is TRBJ2-5, with 7 bases lining up with TRBD1. Per germline, CDR1 DFQATT and CDR2 SNEGSKA (reference sequence). The CDR3 runs to 12 residues. In DNA form, the CDR3 reads TGCAATGCCCTACAGGGGCAAGAGATCCAGTACTTC. Its translation: CNALQGQEIQYF.

A note on this clonotype: A read error may produce the germline difference seen at one junction end. V is TRBV5-1 and J is TRBJ1-2, with D possibly being TRBD1 (5 bases). This CDR3 is 15 amino acids long. Per the germline V gene, CDR1 is SGHRS and CDR2 is YFSETQ. The CDR3 region is CASSGGTSIGYGYIF. Here the CDR3 DNA reads TGCGCCAGCAGCGGCGGGACCTCGATAGGCTATGGCTACATCTTC.

This clonotype appeared a single time. The chain employs TRBV20-1 and TRBJ2-7; 8 bases line up with TRBD2. Per germline, CDR1 DFQATT and CDR2 SNEGSKA (reference sequence). The CDR3 extends over 12 amino acids. J lost 6 bases, V lost 7 bases, and 8 bases had no gene match. Here the CDR3 reads CSGSPGRVEQYF. CDR3 DNA: TGCAGTGGTAGCCCCGGGAGGGTCGAGCAGTACTTC.

Worth noting for this clonotype: One end of the junction varies from germline; a read error may be responsible. J is TRBJ2-1 and V is TRBV4-2, with D tentatively TRBD1 or TRBD2 (6 bases each). Germline CDR1 reads LGHNA; CDR2 reads YNFKEQ. The CDR3 runs to 15 residues. Here the CDR3 DNA reads TGTGCCAGCAGCCAAGAGGGGCTAGGGGGGAATGAGCAGTTTTTC. Protein sequence: CASSQEGLGGNEQFF.

V and J are TRBV6-5 and TRBJ1-5; D unclear. The length of the CDR3 is 19 residues. V was shortened by 7 bases and J by 1 base, with 26 bases between the two germline ends. Germline assignment: CDR1 MNHEY and CDR2 SVGAGI. CDR3: CASITSAWPINGSNQPQHF. The CDR3 DNA sequence: TGTGCCAGCATCACCAGCGCATGGCCGATTAATGGCAGCAATCAGCCCCAGCATTTT.

The chain has TRBV20-1 and TRBJ2-5; TRBD2 aligns across 13 bases. Losses at the gene ends were 5 bases for V and 2 bases for J; bases not matched to a gene: 5. CDR3 length: 15 residues. The germline V gene has CDR1 DFQATT and CDR2 SNEGSKA (reference sequence). The CDR3 bases are TGCAGTGCTCCGACTAGCGGGGGGAAGCAAGAGACCCAGTACTTC. Amino acids: CSAPTSGGKQETQYF.

Points on this clonotype: An end of the junction does not agree with germline; a read error may underlie this. V gene TRBV29-1 combines with J gene TRBJ2-5; 9 nucleotides match TRBD2. The CDR3 is made up of 13 amino acids. Germline V CDR1 and CDR2: SQVTM, ANQGSEA. Here the CDR3 DNA reads TGCAGCGTCGAAGTGAACGCTAGCGGGGTGAGGTACTTC. Amino acids: CSVEVNASGVRYF.

This clonotype was seen more than once but under ten times. Relative to the germline gene, one junction end is altered; a read error may explain this. The V call is TRBV4-2, the J call TRBJ2-2; 9 positions match TRBD1. CDR3 length equals 15 residues. Looked up from germline, CDR1 is LGHNA and CDR2 is YNFKEQ. CDR3 sequence: CASSQGTGHTGELFF. As DNA, the CDR3 is TGCGCCAGCAGCCAAGGGACAGGGCACACCGGGGAGCTGTTTTTT.